Sequencing of this TCR beta chain was carried out in a study of shared clonotypes between healthy human individuals. Whole-study context: CD4 naive and memory got three plates each, CD8 naive two, CD8 memory one. Whole-study findings and limits: All-four-donor shared clonotypes had higher generation probabilities than non-shared clonotypes did. Estimated richness values were generally larger in naive subsets than in memory subsets.

Note on this clone: As yet, its antigen is unknown.

This CDR3 region has 14 residues. V was trimmed by 1 base and J by 7 bases, leaving 11 bases between them. The V gene's germline CDR1 is SGHNT and CDR2 YYREEE (reference sequence). CD45RO-negative CD8 cells positively selected for CCR7 made up the naive population, which excluded terminally differentiated effector memory CD45RA+ cells. The protocol was immunoSEQ multiplex PCR, while the TCRdb copy is restricted to in-frame clones and leaves out a portion. The sample includes hundreds of thousands of clones, 90% to 97% seen only once; the top ten take roughly 0.1%. This sequence was found in a woman aged 25 to 45 in good health. The sequenced material came from naive CD8+ T cells sorted from blood. The chain carries TRBV5-4 and TRBJ2-2; tentative D call: TRBD1 (6 bases). CDR3 sequence reads: CASSLFRGGGELFF. As DNA, the CDR3 is TGTGCCAGCAGCTTGTTCCGAGGGGGCGGGGAGCTGTTTTTT.